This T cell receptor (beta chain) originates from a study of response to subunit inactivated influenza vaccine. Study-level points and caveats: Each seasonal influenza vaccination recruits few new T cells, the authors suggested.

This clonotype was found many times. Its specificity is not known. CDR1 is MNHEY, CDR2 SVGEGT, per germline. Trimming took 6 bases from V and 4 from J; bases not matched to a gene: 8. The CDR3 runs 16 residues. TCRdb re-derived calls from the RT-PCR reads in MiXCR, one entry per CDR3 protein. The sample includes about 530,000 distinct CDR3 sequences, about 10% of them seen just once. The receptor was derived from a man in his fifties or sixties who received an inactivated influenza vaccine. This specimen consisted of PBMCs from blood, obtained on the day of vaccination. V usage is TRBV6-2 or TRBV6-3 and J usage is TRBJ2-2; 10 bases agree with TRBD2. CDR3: CASSRTGTSVTGELFF. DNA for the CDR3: TGTGCCAGCAGCCGCACCGGGACTAGCGTCACCGGGGAGCTGTTTTTT.